The text below deals with one TCR beta chain. Its antigen is not identified. Trimming shortened V by 5 bases and J by 7 bases, and 12 bases separated the two germline ends. The CDR3 is made up of 12 amino acids. Germline CDR1 DFQATT, CDR2 SNEGSKA (reference sequence). A J-beta primer mix and a sample-barcoded 5' primer were used in a second PCR of roughly 7 to 12 cycles. A template-switch adaptor that had 12 random nucleotides put a tag on each cDNA molecule. A minimum of 2.5 million CDR3-containing paired-end reads was obtained for each sample. TCRdb ran MiXCR on the 5' RACE reads and lists one entry per CDR3 protein. The sample has about a million distinct CDR3 sequences; 51% are singletons. This sample was taken from a study of blood T cells in healthy people across ages. Findings and limits, study-wide: Naive T cell percentage strongly correlated with TCR beta diversity.

The amount of total RNA extracted per sample was at least 5 micrograms. This TCR came from a woman aged 60 to 75 in good health. The chain joins TRBV20-1 to TRBJ2-1; D is ambiguous. Material for sequencing was blood. This CDR3 reads CSAVEFRNEQFF. In nucleotides, the CDR3 is TGCAGTGCTGTCGAATTTAGGAATGAGCAGTTCTTC.